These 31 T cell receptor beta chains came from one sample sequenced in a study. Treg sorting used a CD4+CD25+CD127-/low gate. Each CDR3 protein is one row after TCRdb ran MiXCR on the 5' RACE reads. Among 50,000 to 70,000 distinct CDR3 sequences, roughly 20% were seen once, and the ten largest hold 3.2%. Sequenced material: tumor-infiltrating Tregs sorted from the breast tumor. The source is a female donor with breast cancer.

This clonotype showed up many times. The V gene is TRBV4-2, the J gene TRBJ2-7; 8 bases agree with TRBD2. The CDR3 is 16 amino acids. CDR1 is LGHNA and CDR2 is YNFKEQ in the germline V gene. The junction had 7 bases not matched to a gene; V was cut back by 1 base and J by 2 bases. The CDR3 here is CASSQAASGRTYEQYF. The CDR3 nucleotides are TGTGCCAGCAGCCAAGCTGCGAGCGGGAGAACCTACGAGCAGTACTTC.

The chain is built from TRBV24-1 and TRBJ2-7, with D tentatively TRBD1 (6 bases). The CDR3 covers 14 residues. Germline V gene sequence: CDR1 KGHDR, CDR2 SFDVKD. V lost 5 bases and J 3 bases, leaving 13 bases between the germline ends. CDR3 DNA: TGTGCCACCAGTGGGACAGATAAAAACTACGAGCAGTACTTC. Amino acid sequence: CATSGTDKNYEQYF.

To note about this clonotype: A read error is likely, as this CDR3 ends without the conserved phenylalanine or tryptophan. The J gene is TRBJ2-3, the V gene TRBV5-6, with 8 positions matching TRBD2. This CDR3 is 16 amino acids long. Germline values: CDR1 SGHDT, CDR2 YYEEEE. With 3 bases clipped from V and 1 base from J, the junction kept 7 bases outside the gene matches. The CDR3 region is CASSYRAGVGTDTQYV. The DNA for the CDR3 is TGTGCCAGCAGCTACCGAGCGGGGGTGGGCACAGATACGCAGTATGTT.

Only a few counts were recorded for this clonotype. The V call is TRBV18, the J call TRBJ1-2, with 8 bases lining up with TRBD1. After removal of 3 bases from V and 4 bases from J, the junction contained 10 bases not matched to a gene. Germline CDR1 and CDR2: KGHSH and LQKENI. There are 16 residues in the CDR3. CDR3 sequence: CASSPPDRGVGYGYTF. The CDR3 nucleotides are TGTGCCAGCTCACCTCCCGACAGGGGTGTCGGCTATGGCTACACCTTC. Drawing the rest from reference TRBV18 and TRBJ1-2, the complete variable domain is NAGVMQNPRHLVRRRGQEARLRCSPMKGHSHVYWYRQLPEEGLKFMVYLQKENIIDESGMPKERFSAEFPKEGPSILRIQQVVRGDSAAYFCASSPPDRGVGYGYTFGSGTRLTVV.

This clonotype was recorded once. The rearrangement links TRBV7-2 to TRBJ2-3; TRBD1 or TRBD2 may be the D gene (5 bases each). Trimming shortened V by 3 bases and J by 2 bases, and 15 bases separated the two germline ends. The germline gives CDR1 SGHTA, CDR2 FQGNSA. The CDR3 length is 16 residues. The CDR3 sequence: CASSLRLTGTTDTQYF. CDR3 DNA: TGTGCCAGCAGCTTGCGACTAACGGGGACCACAGATACGCAGTATTTT.

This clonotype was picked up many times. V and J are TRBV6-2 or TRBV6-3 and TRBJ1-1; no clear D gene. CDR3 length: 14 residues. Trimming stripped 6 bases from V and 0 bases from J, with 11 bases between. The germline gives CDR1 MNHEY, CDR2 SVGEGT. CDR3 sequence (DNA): TGTGCCAGCAGCCACGGACGTTTGAACACTGAAGCTTTCTTT. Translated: CASSHGRLNTEAFF.

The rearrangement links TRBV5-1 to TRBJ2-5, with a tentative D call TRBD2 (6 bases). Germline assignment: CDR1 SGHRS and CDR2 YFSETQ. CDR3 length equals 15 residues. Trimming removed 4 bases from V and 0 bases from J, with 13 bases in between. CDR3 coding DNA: TGCGCCAGCAGCCTTAGCGGACGCGACCAAGAGACCCAGTACTTC. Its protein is CASSLSGRDQETQYF.

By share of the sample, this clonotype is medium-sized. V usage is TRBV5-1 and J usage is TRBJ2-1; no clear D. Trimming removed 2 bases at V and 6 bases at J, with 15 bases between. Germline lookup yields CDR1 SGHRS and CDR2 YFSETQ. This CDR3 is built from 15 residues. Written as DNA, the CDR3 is TGCGCCAGCAGCTTAGAAAGGAGAGAGATCAATGAGCAGTTCTTC. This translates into CASSLERREINEQFF.

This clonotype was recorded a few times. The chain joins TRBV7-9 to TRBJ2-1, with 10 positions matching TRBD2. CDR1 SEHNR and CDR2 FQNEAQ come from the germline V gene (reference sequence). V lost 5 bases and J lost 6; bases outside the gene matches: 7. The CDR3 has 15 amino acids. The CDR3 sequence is CASSPSGRGFNEQFF. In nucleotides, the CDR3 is TGTGCCAGCAGCCCGAGCGGGAGGGGGTTCAATGAGCAGTTCTTC.

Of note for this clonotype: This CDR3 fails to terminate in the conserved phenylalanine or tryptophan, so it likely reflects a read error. CDR3 nucleotide sequence: TGTGCCTCGGGGGCAAGGGAGCGGTACGGAGTTACAGATACGCAGTATTCT. It codes for CASGARERYGVTDTQYS. The genes are TRBV6-2 or TRBV6-3 and TRBJ2-3, with D perhaps being TRBD1 or TRBD2 (6 bases each). Germline V lookup: CDR1 MNHEY, CDR2 SVGEGT. The V end was cut by 11 bases, the J end by 3 bases, with 27 bases between. This CDR3 has 17 amino acids.

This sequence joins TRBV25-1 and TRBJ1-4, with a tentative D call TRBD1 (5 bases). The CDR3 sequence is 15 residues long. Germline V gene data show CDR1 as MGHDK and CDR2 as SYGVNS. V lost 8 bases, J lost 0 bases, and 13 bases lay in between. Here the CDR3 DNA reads TGTGCCAGCGGGGATCTGGGGGCAACTAATGAAAAACTGTTTTTT. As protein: CASGDLGATNEKLFF.

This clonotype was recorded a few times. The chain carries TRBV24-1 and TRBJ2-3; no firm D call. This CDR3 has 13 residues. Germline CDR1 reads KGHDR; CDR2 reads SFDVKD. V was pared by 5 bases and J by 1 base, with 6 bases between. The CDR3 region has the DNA TGTGCCACCAGTGGTGGCGGCACAGATACGCAGTATTTT. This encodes CATSGGGTDTQYF.

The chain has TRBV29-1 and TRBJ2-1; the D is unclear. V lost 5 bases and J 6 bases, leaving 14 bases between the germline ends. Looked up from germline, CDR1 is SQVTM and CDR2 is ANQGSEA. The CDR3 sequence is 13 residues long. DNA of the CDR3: TGCAGCGTTCAGCCTTTTCCGGCCAATGAGCAGTTCTTC. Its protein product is CSVQPFPANEQFF.

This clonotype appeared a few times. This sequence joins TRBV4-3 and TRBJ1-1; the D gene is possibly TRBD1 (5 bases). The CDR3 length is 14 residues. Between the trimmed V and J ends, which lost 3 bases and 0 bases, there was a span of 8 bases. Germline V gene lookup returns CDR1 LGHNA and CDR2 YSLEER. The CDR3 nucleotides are TGCGCCAGCAGCCAGGGACCGATGAACACTGAAGCTTTCTTT. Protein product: CASSQGPMNTEAFF.

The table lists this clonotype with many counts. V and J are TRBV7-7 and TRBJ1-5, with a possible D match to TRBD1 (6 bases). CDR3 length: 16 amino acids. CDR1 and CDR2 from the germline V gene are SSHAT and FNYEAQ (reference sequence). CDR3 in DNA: TGTGCTAGAGTCCCGGGGGGCCCTGGGAGCAATCAGCCCCAGCATTTT. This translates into CARVPGGPGSNQPQHF. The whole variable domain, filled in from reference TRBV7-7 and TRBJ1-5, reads GAGVSQSPRYKVTKRGQDVTLRCDPISSHATLYWYQQALGQGPEFLTYFNYEAQPDKSGLPSDRFSAERPEGSISTLTIQRTEQRDSAMYRCARVPGGPGSNQPQHFGDGTRLSIL.

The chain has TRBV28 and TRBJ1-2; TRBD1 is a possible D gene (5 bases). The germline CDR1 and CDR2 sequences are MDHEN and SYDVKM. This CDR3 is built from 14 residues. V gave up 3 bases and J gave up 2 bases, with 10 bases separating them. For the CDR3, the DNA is TGTGCCAGCAGTTTTGGGGCAGGGAACTATGGCTACACCTTC. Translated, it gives CASSFGAGNYGYTF.

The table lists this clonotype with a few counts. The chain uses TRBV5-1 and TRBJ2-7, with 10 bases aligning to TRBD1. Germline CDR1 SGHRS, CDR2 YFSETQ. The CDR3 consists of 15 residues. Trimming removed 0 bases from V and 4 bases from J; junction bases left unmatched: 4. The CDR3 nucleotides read TGCGCCAGCAGCTTGGACCCGGGACAGGGGTACGAGCAGTACTTC. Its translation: CASSLDPGQGYEQYF.

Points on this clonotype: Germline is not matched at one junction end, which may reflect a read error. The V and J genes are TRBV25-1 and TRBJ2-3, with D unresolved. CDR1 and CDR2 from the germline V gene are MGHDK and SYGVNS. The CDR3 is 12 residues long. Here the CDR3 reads CASSVTADTQYF. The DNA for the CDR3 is TGCGCCAGCAGTGTCACCGCCGATACGCAGTATTTT.

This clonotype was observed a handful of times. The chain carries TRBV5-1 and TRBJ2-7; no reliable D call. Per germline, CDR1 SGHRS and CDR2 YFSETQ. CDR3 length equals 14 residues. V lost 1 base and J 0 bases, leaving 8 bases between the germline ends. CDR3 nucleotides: TGCGCCAGCAGCTTGTACGCCAGCTCCTACGAGCAGTACTTC. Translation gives CASSLYASSYEQYF.

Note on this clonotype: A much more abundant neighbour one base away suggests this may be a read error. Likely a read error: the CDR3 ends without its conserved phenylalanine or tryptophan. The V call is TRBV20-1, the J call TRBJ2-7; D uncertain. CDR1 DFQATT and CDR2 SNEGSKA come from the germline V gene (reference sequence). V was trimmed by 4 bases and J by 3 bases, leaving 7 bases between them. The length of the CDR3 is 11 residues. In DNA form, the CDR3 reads TGCAGTGCTAAATTTGTCTACGAGCAGTACTGC. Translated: CSAKFVYEQYC.

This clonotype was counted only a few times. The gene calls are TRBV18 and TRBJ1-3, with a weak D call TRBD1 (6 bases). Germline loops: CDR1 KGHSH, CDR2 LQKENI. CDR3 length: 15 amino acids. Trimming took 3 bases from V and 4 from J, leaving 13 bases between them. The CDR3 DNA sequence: TGTGCCAGCTCACCCGCTACAGGGTCCGGAAACACCATATATTTT. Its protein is CASSPATGSGNTIYF. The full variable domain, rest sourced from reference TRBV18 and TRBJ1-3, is NAGVMQNPRHLVRRRGQEARLRCSPMKGHSHVYWYRQLPEEGLKFMVYLQKENIIDESGMPKERFSAEFPKEGPSILRIQQVVRGDSAAYFCASSPATGSGNTIYFGEGSWLTVV.

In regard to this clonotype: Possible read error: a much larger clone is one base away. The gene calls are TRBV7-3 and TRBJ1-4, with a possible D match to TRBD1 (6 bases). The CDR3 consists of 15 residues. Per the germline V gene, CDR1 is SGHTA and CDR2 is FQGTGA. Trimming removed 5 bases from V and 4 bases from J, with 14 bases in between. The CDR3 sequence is CASSQTGSSNEKLFF. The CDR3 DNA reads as TGTGCCAGCAGCCAGACAGGATCGAGTAATGAAAAACTGTTTTTT.

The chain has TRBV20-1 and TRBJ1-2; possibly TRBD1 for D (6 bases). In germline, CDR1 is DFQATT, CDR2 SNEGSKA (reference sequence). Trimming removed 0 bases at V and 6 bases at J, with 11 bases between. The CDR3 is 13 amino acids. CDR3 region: CSARDTGRHGYTF. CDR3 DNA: TGCAGTGCTAGAGACACAGGGAGGCATGGCTACACCTTC.

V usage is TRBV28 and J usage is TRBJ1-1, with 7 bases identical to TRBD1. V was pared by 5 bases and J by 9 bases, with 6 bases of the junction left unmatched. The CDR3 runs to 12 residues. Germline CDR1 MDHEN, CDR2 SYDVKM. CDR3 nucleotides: TGTGCCAGCAGTCAAACAGGGGCTAAAGCTTTCTTT. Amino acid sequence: CASSQTGAKAFF.

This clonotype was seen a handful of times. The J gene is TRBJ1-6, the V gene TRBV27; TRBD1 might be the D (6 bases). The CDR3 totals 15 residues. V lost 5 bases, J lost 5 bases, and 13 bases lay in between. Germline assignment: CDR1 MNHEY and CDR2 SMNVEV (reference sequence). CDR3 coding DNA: TGTGCCAGCAGTCCCGGACAGAGTAATAATTCACCCCTCCACTTT. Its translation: CASSPGQSNNSPLHF.

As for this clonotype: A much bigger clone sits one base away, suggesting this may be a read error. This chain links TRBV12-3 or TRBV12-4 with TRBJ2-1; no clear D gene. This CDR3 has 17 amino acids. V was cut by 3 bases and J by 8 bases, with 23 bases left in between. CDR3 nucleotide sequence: TGTGCCAGCAGTTTTGATGGCTGGCCCAACCTTAACGATGAGCAGTTCTTC. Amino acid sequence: CASSFDGWPNLNDEQFF.

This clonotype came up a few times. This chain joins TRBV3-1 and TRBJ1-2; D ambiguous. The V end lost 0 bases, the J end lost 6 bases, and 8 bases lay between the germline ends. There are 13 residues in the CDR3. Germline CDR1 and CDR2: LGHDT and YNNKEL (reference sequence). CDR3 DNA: TGTGCCAGCAGCCAAGATTCCTTTAATGGCTACACCTTC. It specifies CASSQDSFNGYTF.

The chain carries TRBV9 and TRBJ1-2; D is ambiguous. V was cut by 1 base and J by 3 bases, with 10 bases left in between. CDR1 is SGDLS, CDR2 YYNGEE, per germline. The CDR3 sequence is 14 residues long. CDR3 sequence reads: CASSVTPTDYGYTF. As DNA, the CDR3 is TGTGCCAGCAGCGTAACGCCGACGGACTATGGCTACACCTTC.

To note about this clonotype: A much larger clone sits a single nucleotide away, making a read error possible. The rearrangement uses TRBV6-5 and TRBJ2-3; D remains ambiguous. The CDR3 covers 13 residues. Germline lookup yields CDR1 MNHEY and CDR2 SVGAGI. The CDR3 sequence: CASSRVSTDTQSF. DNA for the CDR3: TGTGCCAGCAGTCGCGTTAGCACAGATACGCAGTCTTTT.

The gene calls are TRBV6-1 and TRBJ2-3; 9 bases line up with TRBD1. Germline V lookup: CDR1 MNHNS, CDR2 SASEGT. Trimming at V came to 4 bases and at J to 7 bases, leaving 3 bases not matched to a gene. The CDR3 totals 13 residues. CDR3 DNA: TGTGCCAGCAGTGGGGGACAGGGCAATACGCAGTATTTT. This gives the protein CASSGGQGNTQYF.

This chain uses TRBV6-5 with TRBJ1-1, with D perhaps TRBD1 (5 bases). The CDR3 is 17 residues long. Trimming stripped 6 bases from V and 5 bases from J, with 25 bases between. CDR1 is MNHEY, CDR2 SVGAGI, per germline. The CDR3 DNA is TGTGCCAGCAGCTCTCCCCAGGCAGGGAGGGGTAAGACTGAAGCTTTCTTT. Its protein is CASSSPQAGRGKTEAFF.